The 32 T cell receptor beta chains below come from one sample, sequenced in a study of control samples from healthy donors and cancer patients. Here immunoSEQ multiplex PCR was the method, and the copy in TCRdb shows in-frame clones only, minus some. The sample has roughly 130,000 clones, 85% to 95% seen once; the top ten hold around 7.9%. Input material: blood. Receptor source: a man younger than 35 in good health.

DNA for the CDR3: TGTGCCAGCAGCCCCGCCCCCACGGAAGAGACCCAGTACTTC. This gives the protein CASSPAPTEETQYF. V is TRBV27 and J is TRBJ2-5; unclear D gene. Trimming shortened V by 6 bases and J by 3 bases, and 14 bases separated the two germline ends. Germline V gives CDR1 MNHEY, CDR2 SMNVEV (reference sequence). The CDR3 runs 14 residues.

The chain recombines TRBV3-1 (or the pseudogene TRBV3-2) with TRBJ2-2; 8 bases map to TRBD1. This CDR3 is built from 18 residues. Looked up from germline, CDR1 is LGHDT and CDR2 is YNNKEL (reference sequence). Trimming cost V 0 bases and J 5 bases; bases outside gene matches: 11. CDR3 sequence: CASSQDHRTGIRTGELFF. CDR3 nucleotide sequence: TGTGCCAGCAGCCAAGATCACAGGACAGGGATACGAACCGGGGAGCTGTTTTTT.

This clone has a handful of counts. The chain employs TRBV6-5 and TRBJ1-6; 9 bases are a match to TRBD1. J was trimmed by 9 bases and V by 5 bases; bases with no gene match: 8. Germline lookup yields CDR1 MNHEY and CDR2 SVGAGI. The CDR3 has 15 residues. CDR3 amino acids: CASSTRQGVASPLHF. The DNA of the CDR3 is TGTGCCAGCAGTACCCGACAGGGGGTAGCTTCACCCCTCCACTTT.

The V call is TRBV5-1, the J call TRBJ2-7; 8 bases align to TRBD1. From germline, CDR1 is SGHRS and CDR2 YFSETQ. This CDR3 spans 16 amino acids. Unmatched junction bases numbered 7, after V lost 0 bases and J lost 2 bases. The CDR3 reads CASSLASGTGTYEQYF. The CDR3 nucleotides read TGCGCCAGCAGCTTGGCTTCCGGGACAGGAACCTACGAGCAGTACTTC.

The gene calls are TRBV10-3 and TRBJ2-7; D gene ambiguous. The CDR3 contains 14 residues. Germline CDR1 ENHRY, CDR2 SYGVKD. Trimming cost V 2 bases and J 5 bases, with 13 bases left between them. CDR3 DNA: TGTGCCATCAGTGAGAGACCCTCGTCCCACGAGCAGTACTTC. Encoded protein: CAISERPSSHEQYF.

This clone was detected only a few times. V usage is TRBV7-9 and J usage is TRBJ1-5, with 11 bases identical to TRBD1. V was pared by 5 bases and J by 4 bases, with 7 bases of the junction left unmatched. CDR3 size: 16 residues. CDR1 and CDR2 from the germline V gene are SEHNR and FQNEAQ (reference sequence). The CDR3 here is CASSPMGQGVNQPQHF. In nucleotides, the CDR3 is TGTGCCAGCAGCCCCATGGGACAGGGGGTAAATCAGCCCCAGCATTTT.

The sample holds a few counts of this clone. This chain uses TRBV5-5 with TRBJ1-2; possibly TRBD1 for D (6 bases). Germline V gene lookup returns CDR1 SGHKS and CDR2 YYEKEE (reference sequence). The CDR3 sequence is 16 residues long. Trimming cost V 4 bases and J 6 bases, with 22 bases left between them. The CDR3 sequence: CASSPLGDTPRHGYTF. CDR3 bases: TGTGCCAGCAGCCCTCTTGGGGACACCCCACGACATGGCTACACCTTC.

This clone was observed once. This chain links TRBV7-9 with TRBJ2-2; 7 bases fit TRBD1. Per the germline V gene, CDR1 is SEHNR and CDR2 is FQNEAQ (reference sequence). The CDR3 is made up of 14 amino acids. Losses at the gene ends were 6 bases for V and 6 bases for J; bases not matched to a gene: 7. CDR3 nucleotides: TGTGCCAGCAGTCGGGACAGAAGGGCCGGGGAGCTGTTTTTT. It translates to CASSRDRRAGELFF.

The chain employs TRBV13 and TRBJ1-1; TRBD1 aligns across 7 bases. CDR1 is PRHDT and CDR2 is FYEKMQ in the germline V gene (reference sequence). With V trimmed by 1 base and J by 1 base, 6 bases remained unmatched. This CDR3 spans 16 amino acids. The CDR3 loop is CASSLAPGTANTEAFF. The CDR3 DNA follows: TGTGCCAGCAGCTTAGCCCCCGGGACAGCGAACACTGAAGCTTTCTTT.

This clone was seen once. The chain uses TRBV11-2 and TRBJ1-6; TRBD1 matches at 7 bases. The germline V gene has CDR1 SGHAT and CDR2 FQNNGV. Trimming at V came to 5 bases and at J to 7 bases, leaving 8 bases not matched to a gene. This CDR3 is 15 amino acids long. CDR3 in amino acids: CASSPQGQSNSPLHF. CDR3 DNA: TGTGCCAGCAGCCCACAGGGACAGTCAAATTCACCCCTCCACTTT.

This sequence joins TRBV7-3 and TRBJ2-6; D could derive from TRBD1 or TRBD2 (5 bases each). V lost 5 bases to trimming and J lost 4 bases, with 12 bases between them. The CDR3 consists of 15 residues. Germline loops: CDR1 SGHTA, CDR2 FQGTGA. Here the CDR3 DNA reads TGTGCCAGCAGCGTCTGGGGGTTAGGGGCCAACGTCCTGACTTTC. Protein sequence: CASSVWGLGANVLTF.

The rearrangement links TRBV2 to TRBJ1-2; maybe TRBD1 (5 bases). The CDR3 runs 15 residues. The germline V gene has CDR1 SNHLY and CDR2 FYNNEI. Trimming pared 5 bases from V and 7 bases from J, leaving 20 bases between. Written as DNA, the CDR3 is TGTGCCAGCAGTACCGAGTCGCCGGGGGGACCTGGCTACACCTTC. It encodes CASSTESPGGPGYTF.

The chain has TRBV2 and TRBJ2-7; D unclear. V was shortened by 3 bases and J by 2 bases, with 8 bases between the two germline ends. The CDR3 covers 13 residues. Germline loops: CDR1 SNHLY, CDR2 FYNNEI. For the CDR3, the DNA is TGTGCCAGCAGTGAGCCCGGTCCCTACGAGCAGTACTTC. Amino acids: CASSEPGPYEQYF.

Note on this clone: The same CDR3 also results from other DNA sequences found in this sample. The rearrangement uses TRBV27 and TRBJ1-2; D uncertain. The CDR3 consists of 13 residues. CDR1 and CDR2 from the germline V gene are MNHEY and SMNVEV (reference sequence). Trimming took 3 bases from V and 0 from J, leaving 5 bases between them. CDR3 coding DNA: TGTGCCAGCAGTTTCGGCACTAACTATGGCTACACCTTC. It specifies CASSFGTNYGYTF.

The chain uses TRBV7-9 and TRBJ2-2; 8 nucleotides agree with TRBD1. V gave up 6 bases and J gave up 1 base; unmatched junction bases: 13. The CDR3 has 18 amino acids. Germline V gene lookup returns CDR1 SEHNR and CDR2 FQNEAQ (reference sequence). CDR3 amino acids: CASRHGVLDRENTGELFF. The CDR3 bases are TGTGCCAGCAGACATGGGGTGTTGGACAGGGAGAACACCGGGGAGCTGTTTTTT.

The chain is built from TRBV9 and TRBJ2-7; D assignment may be TRBD1 or TRBD2 (5 bases each). Germline CDR1 and CDR2: SGDLS and YYNGEE. The CDR3 length is 15 residues. V was cut by 0 bases and J by 1 base, with 11 bases left in between. CDR3 sequence: CASSVAGTDSYEQYF. In nucleotides, the CDR3 is TGTGCCAGCAGCGTAGCGGGGACGGATTCCTACGAGCAGTACTTC.

With respect to this clone: The same CDR3 is also encoded by other DNA sequences in this sample. This chain's CDR3 is CAWSVGETQYF. The CDR3 nucleotides are TGTGCCTGGAGTGTAGGAGAGACCCAGTACTTC. V and J are TRBV30 and TRBJ2-5; D ambiguous. CDR1 is GTSNPN and CDR2 is SVGIG in the germline V gene (reference sequence). Trimming shortened V by 0 bases and J by 4 bases, and 3 bases separated the two germline ends. This CDR3 is built from 11 residues.

The chain employs TRBV3-1 (or the pseudogene TRBV3-2) and TRBJ1-1, with D possibly matching TRBD1 (5 bases). Trimming took off 5 bases at V and 3 bases at J, with 16 bases between the two ends. Germline CDR1 reads LGHDT; CDR2 reads YNNKEL (reference sequence). There are 15 residues in the CDR3. CDR3 in amino acids: CASSDSEPFDTEAFF. CDR3 DNA sequence: TGTGCCAGCAGCGACAGCGAACCCTTCGACACTGAAGCTTTCTTT.

J is TRBJ2-7 and V is TRBV12-3 or TRBV12-4; no definite D call. The CDR3 runs to 13 residues. V lost 2 bases, J lost 2 bases, and 7 bases lay in between. CDR3 DNA: TGTGCCAGCAGTTTATACGCCCCCTACGAGCAGTACTTC. Translation: CASSLYAPYEQYF.

The gene calls are TRBV6-1 and TRBJ2-1; D call uncertain. Trimming left V 1 base short and J 4 bases short, with 5 bases between. Germline V gives CDR1 MNHNS, CDR2 SASEGT. CDR3 length: 13 residues. The CDR3 bases are TGTGCCAGCAGTGAAGGTGGATACAATGAGCAGTTCTTC. It yields the protein CASSEGGYNEQFF.

The V call is TRBV2, the J call TRBJ2-3; the match to TRBD1 covers 9 bases. Germline V gives CDR1 SNHLY, CDR2 FYNNEI. The length of the CDR3 is 17 residues. The ends lost 6 bases at V and 1 base at J; junction bases unmatched: 11. DNA for the CDR3: TGTGCCAGCAGCGAATCCGGGACAGGGCCCGGCACAGATACGCAGTATTTT. Its translation: CASSESGTGPGTDTQYF.

The CDR3 nucleotides are TGCGCCAGCAGCTTGGGGGGGACACTAATCTACGAGCAGTACTTC. Residues: CASSLGGTLIYEQYF. The chain uses TRBV5-1 and TRBJ2-7; D is perhaps TRBD1 (6 bases). CDR1 is SGHRS and CDR2 is YFSETQ in the germline V gene. Trimming shortened V by 0 bases and J by 3 bases, and 13 bases separated the two germline ends. The length of the CDR3 is 15 residues. Based on the CDR3 plus reference TRBV5-1 and TRBJ2-7, the full variable domain is KAGVTQTPRYLIKTRGQQVTLSCSPISGHRSVSWYQQTPGQGLQFLFEYFSETQRNKGNFPGRFSGRQFSNSRSEMNVSTLELGDSALYLCASSLGGTLIYEQYFGPGTRLTVT.

CDR3 DNA sequence: TGTGCCAGCAGCTTAGAGGGCAGCAACTATGGCTACACCTTC. This translates into CASSLEGSNYGYTF. This chain joins TRBV7-9 and TRBJ1-2, with unresolved D. The CDR3 is made up of 14 amino acids. V lost 1 base and J lost 2, with 8 bases in between. Germline loops: CDR1 SEHNR, CDR2 FQNEAQ (reference sequence).

The chain has TRBV10-3 and TRBJ1-3, with D perhaps matching TRBD1 (5 bases). This CDR3 spans 13 amino acids. The germline V gene encodes CDR1 ENHRY and CDR2 SYGVKD. V was pared by 6 bases and J by 4 bases, with 10 bases between. CDR3 nucleotides: TGTGCCATCAGGGACAATTCCGGAAACACCATATATTTT. It codes for CAIRDNSGNTIYF.

This sequence joins TRBV18 and TRBJ2-5, with D uncertain. The CDR3 consists of 13 residues. Germline CDR1 and CDR2: KGHSH and LQKENI. V was shortened by 8 bases and J by 4 bases, with 14 bases between the two germline ends. The CDR3 sequence is CASTYSSGETQYF. The CDR3 DNA is TGTGCCAGCACCTATAGCTCGGGAGAGACCCAGTACTTC. The full variable domain, with the rest looked up from reference TRBV18 and TRBJ2-5, is NAGVMQNPRHLVRRRGQEARLRCSPMKGHSHVYWYRQLPEEGLKFMVYLQKENIIDESGMPKERFSAEFPKEGPSILRIQQVVRGDSAAYFCASTYSSGETQYFGPGTRLLVL.

The V call is TRBV3-1 (or the pseudogene TRBV3-2), the J call TRBJ2-7, with 9 bases aligning to TRBD2. The CDR3 sequence is 13 residues long. The V gene end was trimmed by 4 bases and the J gene end by 2 bases; junction bases not matched to a gene: 0. CDR1 is LGHDT, CDR2 YNNKEL, per germline (reference sequence). CDR3 region: CASSRTSAYEQYF. The CDR3 DNA reads as TGTGCCAGCAGCCGGACTAGCGCCTACGAGCAGTACTTC.

The chain's CDR3 is CASSKDRDRGNEQFF. The CDR3 DNA is TGCGCCAGCAGCAAGGACCGGGACAGGGGGAATGAGCAGTTCTTC. This chain joins TRBV5-1 and TRBJ2-1; 11 positions agree with TRBD1. In germline, CDR1 is SGHRS, CDR2 YFSETQ. The CDR3 totals 15 residues. Losses at the gene ends were 4 bases for V and 7 bases for J; bases not matched to a gene: 7.

This clone appeared a single time. Distinct nucleotide sequences in the sample also encode this CDR3. Here the CDR3 reads CASSLTDYGYTF. In DNA form, the CDR3 reads TGTGCCAGCAGCTTGACAGACTATGGCTACACCTTC. This chain uses TRBV7-9 with TRBJ1-2, with D possibly TRBD1 on 5 matching bases. Trimming removed 3 bases at V and 3 bases at J, with 5 bases between. The CDR3 totals 12 residues. Germline lookup yields CDR1 SEHNR and CDR2 FQNEAQ (reference sequence).

A few counts support this clone. The chain employs TRBV7-3 and TRBJ1-1; D is possibly TRBD1 (5 bases). Germline V CDR1 and CDR2: SGHTA, FQGTGA. Trimming removed 5 bases at V and 4 bases at J, with 17 bases between. The CDR3 is 15 residues long. The CDR3 spells CASSPSGAGGTEAFF. Written as DNA, the CDR3 is TGTGCCAGCAGCCCATCTGGGGCCGGGGGCACTGAAGCTTTCTTT. Full variable domain (remainder filled in from reference TRBV7-3 and TRBJ1-1): GAGVSQTPSNKVTEKGKYVELRCDPISGHTALYWYRQSLGQGPEFLIYFQGTGAADDSGLPNDRFFAVRPEGSVSTLKIQRTERGDSAVYLCASSPSGAGGTEAFFGQGTRLTVV.

The gene calls are TRBV11-2 and TRBJ1-4; tentatively, D is TRBD1 (5 bases). With 1 base removed from V and 5 bases from J, the gap between germline ends came to 11 bases. Germline CDR1 reads SGHAT; CDR2 reads FQNNGV. The CDR3 is 15 residues long. In DNA form, the CDR3 reads TGTGCCAGCAGCTTAGCTTGGGGGTCGAATGAAAAACTGTTTTTT. This sequence encodes CASSLAWGSNEKLFF.

V usage is TRBV5-4 and J usage is TRBJ2-1; D gene uncertain. The CDR3 has 15 residues. V was pared by 4 bases and J by 2 bases, with 13 bases between. The germline V gene has CDR1 SGHNT and CDR2 YYREEE (reference sequence). The CDR3 reads CASSIEYNTYNEQFF. In nucleotides, the CDR3 is TGTGCCAGCAGCATTGAATATAACACCTACAATGAGCAGTTCTTC.

The rearrangement joins TRBV13 to TRBJ2-7, with a tentative D call TRBD1 (6 bases). Germline-derived CDR1 and CDR2 are PRHDT and FYEKMQ (reference sequence). The CDR3 is 14 amino acids. Between the trimmed V and J ends, which lost 8 bases and 3 bases, there was a span of 17 bases. The CDR3 region is CASGRGGRSYEQYF. CDR3 DNA: TGTGCCAGCGGCCGTGGGGGCAGGAGCTACGAGCAGTACTTC.